The rows below give T cell receptor beta chains drawn from one sample of a study of cytomegalovirus exposure and HLA in healthy donors. Sequencing used immunoSEQ multiplex PCR; TCRdb keeps in-frame clones, though not all of them. The sample comprises tens of thousands of clones, about 80% of which are singletons, and around 1.5% rests with the top ten. Sequencing was performed on PBMCs. The receptors were gathered from a man aged 40-55 years in good health and CMV-seronegative. Each CDR3 is given with its conserved first and last residue. D genes are given only for firm matches. The size field is filled for only some rows; it gives once, few, many or a size class.

v_call: TRBV4-3
d_call: TRBD1
clone_size: .
j_call: TRBJ2-3
cdr3_aa: CASSQAGTGGADTQYF
cdr3_nt: TGCGCCAGCAGCCAAGCCGGGACAGGTGGTGCAGATACGCAGTATTTT

v_call: TRBV28
d_call: .
clone_size: .
j_call: TRBJ2-2
cdr3_aa: CASSPPGIYTGELFF
cdr3_nt: TGTGCCAGCAGCCCACCGGGGATCTATACCGGGGAGCTGTTTTTT

v_call: TRBV19
d_call: .
clone_size: .
j_call: TRBJ1-2
cdr3_aa: CASSLLDGGDYGYTF
cdr3_nt: TGTGCCAGTAGCCTCCTGGATGGCGGGGACTATGGCTACACCTTC

v_call: TRBV7-2
d_call: TRBD2
clone_size: .
j_call: TRBJ2-2
cdr3_aa: CASSLVLAGGNTGELFF
cdr3_nt: TGTGCCAGCAGCTTAGTGCTGGCGGGGGGAAACACCGGGGAGCTGTTTTTT

v_call: TRBV10-2
d_call: .
clone_size: .
j_call: TRBJ1-3
cdr3_aa: CASGDWGNTIYF
cdr3_nt: TGCGCCAGCGGGGACTGGGGAAACACCATATATTTT

v_call: TRBV19
d_call: .
clone_size: few
j_call: TRBJ2-1
cdr3_aa: CASRFSVQGRFNEQFF
cdr3_nt: TGTGCCAGTAGGTTTTCAGTGCAGGGGCGTTTCAATGAGCAGTTCTTC

v_call: TRBV29-1
d_call: TRBD1
clone_size: .
j_call: TRBJ1-1
cdr3_aa: CSVDTGEMRAAFF
cdr3_nt: TGCAGCGTGGATACAGGGGAGATGAGGGCAGCTTTCTTT

v_call: TRBV25-1
d_call: .
clone_size: .
j_call: TRBJ1-1
cdr3_aa: CASRGLKNTEAFF
cdr3_nt: TGTGCCAGCAGGGGACTGAAGAACACTGAAGCTTTCTTT

v_call: TRBV19
d_call: TRBD2
clone_size: once
j_call: TRBJ2-5
cdr3_aa: CASSRRTSGAETQYF
cdr3_nt: TGTGCCAGTAGTCGCCGGACTAGCGGGGCAGAGACCCAGTACTTC

v_call: TRBV4-3
d_call: .
clone_size: .
j_call: TRBJ2-2
cdr3_aa: CASSQFGGNTGELFF
cdr3_nt: TGCGCCAGCAGCCAATTCGGAGGGAACACCGGGGAGCTGTTTTTT

v_call: TRBV7-2
d_call: .
clone_size: .
j_call: TRBJ2-3
cdr3_aa: CASSLARVPDTQYF
cdr3_nt: TGTGCCAGCAGCTTAGCGCGGGTCCCCGATACGCAGTATTTT

v_call: TRBV7-2
d_call: TRBD1
clone_size: .
j_call: TRBJ2-3
cdr3_aa: CASTSGQGDADTQYF
cdr3_nt: TGTGCCAGCACCTCAGGACAGGGAGATGCAGATACGCAGTATTTT

v_call: TRBV28
d_call: .
clone_size: .
j_call: TRBJ2-2
cdr3_aa: CASSPLTVYTGELFF
cdr3_nt: TGTGCCAGCAGTCCGCTGACAGTCTACACCGGGGAGCTGTTTTTT

v_call: TRBV7-2
d_call: .
clone_size: .
j_call: TRBJ2-5
cdr3_aa: CASSLVTLETQYF
cdr3_nt: TGTGCCAGCAGCTTAGTTACTTTGGAGACCCAGTACTTC

v_call: TRBV29-1
d_call: .
clone_size: .
j_call: TRBJ2-3
cdr3_aa: CSVTNIDSFGTQYF
cdr3_nt: TGCAGCGTTACCAACATCGACTCGTTCGGTACGCAGTATTTT

v_call: TRBV5-1
d_call: .
clone_size: .
j_call: TRBJ1-1
cdr3_aa: CASRWAQDTEAFF
cdr3_nt: TGCGCCAGCAGGTGGGCGCAGGACACTGAAGCTTTCTTT

v_call: TRBV5-4
d_call: .
clone_size: few
j_call: TRBJ2-2
cdr3_aa: CASSLGSAGELFF
cdr3_nt: TGTGCCAGCAGCTTGGGTAGCGCCGGGGAGCTGTTTTTT

v_call: TRBV9
d_call: TRBD1
clone_size: few
j_call: TRBJ2-7
cdr3_aa: CASSGQGYSGRQYF
cdr3_nt: TGTGCCAGCAGCGGACAGGGTTATTCAGGGCGGCAGTACTTC

v_call: TRBV4-3
d_call: TRBD2
clone_size: .
j_call: TRBJ2-7
cdr3_aa: CASSRLAGDSYEQYF
cdr3_nt: TGCGCCAGCAGCCGCTTAGCGGGGGACTCCTACGAGCAGTACTTC

v_call: TRBV28
d_call: .
clone_size: .
j_call: TRBJ2-5
cdr3_aa: CASSGLTGVYETQYF
cdr3_nt: TGTGCCAGCAGTGGACTAACCGGCGTTTATGAGACCCAGTACTTC

v_call: TRBV4-2
d_call: TRBD2
clone_size: .
j_call: TRBJ2-1
cdr3_aa: CASSQEGSGDEQFF
cdr3_nt: TGTGCCAGCAGCCAAGAAGGTAGCGGGGATGAGCAGTTCTTC

v_call: TRBV7-8
d_call: .
clone_size: .
j_call: TRBJ1-5
cdr3_aa: CASSLEAGSSQPQHF
cdr3_nt: TGTGCCAGCAGCTTAGAGGCCGGATCTAGTCAGCCCCAGCATTTT

v_call: TRBV14
d_call: TRBD1
clone_size: .
j_call: TRBJ2-6
cdr3_aa: CASSQKPGQGLFSGANVLTF
cdr3_nt: TGTGCCAGCAGCCAGAAACCGGGACAGGGGCTTTTTTCTGGGGCCAACGTCCTGACTTTC

v_call: TRBV18
d_call: TRBD1
clone_size: .
j_call: TRBJ1-4
cdr3_aa: CASSRQEGAFEKLFF
cdr3_nt: TGTGCCAGCTCACGTCAGGAGGGGGCATTTGAAAAACTGTTTTTT

v_call: TRBV9
d_call: .
clone_size: .
j_call: TRBJ2-5
cdr3_aa: CASSVRGAGQETQYF
cdr3_nt: TGTGCCAGCAGCGTACGCGGGGCCGGCCAAGAGACCCAGTACTTC

v_call: TRBV5-6
d_call: .
clone_size: .
j_call: TRBJ1-2
cdr3_aa: CASRGDPRANYGYTF
cdr3_nt: TGTGCCAGCAGAGGAGATCCGAGAGCTAACTATGGCTACACCTTC

v_call: TRBV7-8
d_call: TRBD1
clone_size: .
j_call: TRBJ1-3
cdr3_aa: CASSKDRVLSRNTIYF
cdr3_nt: TGTGCCAGCAGCAAAGACAGGGTCTTAAGCCGGAACACCATATATTTT

v_call: TRBV6-5
d_call: .
clone_size: .
j_call: TRBJ2-1
cdr3_aa: CASSLAVGNEQFF
cdr3_nt: TGTGCCAGCAGTTTAGCGGTTGGGAATGAGCAGTTCTTC

v_call: TRBV7-9
d_call: .
clone_size: .
j_call: TRBJ1-6
cdr3_aa: CASSLEGNSPLHF
cdr3_nt: TGTGCCAGCAGCTTAGAGGGGAATTCACCCCTCCACTTT

v_call: TRBV5-1
d_call: .
clone_size: .
j_call: TRBJ1-1
cdr3_aa: CASSLKPVVLLPNTEAFF
cdr3_nt: TGCGCCAGCAGCTTGAAACCGGTAGTACTTCTCCCGAACACTGAAGCTTTCTTT

v_call: TRBV11-2
d_call: TRBD2
clone_size: .
j_call: TRBJ2-7
cdr3_aa: CASSSSGGYYEQYF
cdr3_nt: TGTGCCAGCAGCTCTAGCGGGGGCTACTACGAGCAGTACTTC

v_call: TRBV29-1
d_call: .
clone_size: .
j_call: TRBJ2-5
cdr3_aa: CSVLGGETQYF
cdr3_nt: TGCAGCGTTCTAGGGGGAGAGACCCAGTACTTC

v_call: TRBV5-4
d_call: .
clone_size: once
j_call: TRBJ2-3
cdr3_aa: CASSLGAMSTDTQYF
cdr3_nt: TGTGCCAGCAGCTTGGGTGCTATGTCCACAGATACGCAGTATTTT

v_call: TRBV27
d_call: .
clone_size: once
j_call: TRBJ2-5
cdr3_aa: CASSPRQGGGETQYF
cdr3_nt: TGTGCCAGCAGTCCCAGACAGGGCGGGGGGGAGACCCAGTACTTC

v_call: TRBV6-4
d_call: .
clone_size: .
j_call: TRBJ2-3
cdr3_aa: CASSERGGPADTQYF
cdr3_nt: TGTGCCAGCAGTGAGCGCGGGGGCCCCGCAGATACGCAGTATTTT

v_call: TRBV5-6
d_call: .
clone_size: .
j_call: TRBJ1-2
cdr3_aa: CASSLGSRQINYGYTF
cdr3_nt: TGTGCCAGCAGCTTGGGGTCGAGACAGATAAACTATGGCTACACCTTC

v_call: TRBV6-5
d_call: TRBD1
clone_size: .
j_call: TRBJ1-3
cdr3_aa: CASRTGGVGNTIYF
cdr3_nt: TGTGCCAGCAGAACAGGGGGCGTTGGAAACACCATATATTTT

v_call: TRBV6-4
d_call: .
clone_size: .
j_call: TRBJ1-5
cdr3_aa: CASSHRDSGLDQPQHF
cdr3_nt: TGTGCCAGTAGCCACCGGGACTCAGGGCTGGATCAGCCCCAGCATTTT

v_call: TRBV9
d_call: .
clone_size: .
j_call: TRBJ1-2
cdr3_aa: CASSVGSVANYGYTF
cdr3_nt: TGTGCCAGCAGCGTAGGCTCCGTAGCTAACTATGGCTACACCTTC

v_call: TRBV7-8
d_call: .
clone_size: .
j_call: TRBJ2-6
cdr3_aa: CASSFFRFLSGQGSSGANVLTF
cdr3_nt: TGTGCCAGCAGCTTTTTTCGTTTTCTGTCAGGCCAGGGGAGCTCTGGGGCCAACGTCCTGACTTTC

v_call: TRBV30
d_call: .
clone_size: .
j_call: TRBJ2-2
cdr3_aa: CAWRPRNTGELFF
cdr3_nt: TGTGCCTGGAGACCTAGAAACACCGGGGAGCTGTTTTTT

v_call: TRBV30
d_call: .
clone_size: .
j_call: TRBJ2-3
cdr3_aa: CAWNSRGMTDTQYF
cdr3_nt: TGTGCCTGGAACTCTAGAGGTATGACAGATACGCAGTATTTT

v_call: TRBV5-8
d_call: .
clone_size: .
j_call: TRBJ2-7
cdr3_aa: CASSLSQGNEQYF
cdr3_nt: TGTGCCAGCAGCTTGTCGCAGGGGAACGAGCAGTACTTC

v_call: TRBV7-9
d_call: .
clone_size: .
j_call: TRBJ1-2
cdr3_aa: CASSSGQPYGYTF
cdr3_nt: TGTGCCAGCAGCTCCGGACAGCCCTATGGCTACACCTTC

v_call: TRBV28
d_call: .
clone_size: .
j_call: TRBJ1-1
cdr3_aa: CASSFNRNTEAFF
cdr3_nt: TGTGCCAGCAGTTTCAACAGGAACACTGAAGCTTTCTTT

v_call: TRBV6-5
d_call: .
clone_size: .
j_call: TRBJ1-1
cdr3_aa: CASEGNTEAFF
cdr3_nt: TGTGCCAGCGAGGGGAACACTGAAGCTTTCTTT

v_call: TRBV30
d_call: TRBD1
clone_size: .
j_call: TRBJ1-6
cdr3_aa: CAGTQGAYSPLHF
cdr3_nt: TGTGCCGGTACACAGGGGGCTTATTCACCCCTCCACTTT

v_call: TRBV5-6
d_call: TRBD1
clone_size: .
j_call: TRBJ1-2
cdr3_aa: CASSYGTAYGYTF
cdr3_nt: TGTGCCAGCAGCTATGGGACAGCCTATGGCTACACCTTC

v_call: TRBV6-1
d_call: .
clone_size: .
j_call: TRBJ1-1
cdr3_aa: CASILLTGSEAFF
cdr3_nt: TGTGCCAGCATCCTGTTAACCGGTTCAGAAGCTTTCTTT

v_call: TRBV29-1
d_call: .
clone_size: .
j_call: TRBJ1-1
cdr3_aa: CSALGRGLGNTEAFF
cdr3_nt: TGCAGCGCCCTTGGGAGGGGCCTAGGGAACACTGAAGCTTTCTTT